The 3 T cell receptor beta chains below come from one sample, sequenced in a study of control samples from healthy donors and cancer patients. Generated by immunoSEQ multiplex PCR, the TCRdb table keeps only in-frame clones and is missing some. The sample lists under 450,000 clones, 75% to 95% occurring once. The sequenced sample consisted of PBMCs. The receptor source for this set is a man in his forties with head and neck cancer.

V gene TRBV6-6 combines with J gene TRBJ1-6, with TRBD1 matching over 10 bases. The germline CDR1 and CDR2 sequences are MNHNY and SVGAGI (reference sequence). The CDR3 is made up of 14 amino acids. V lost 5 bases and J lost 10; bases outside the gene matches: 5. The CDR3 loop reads CASSPGTGASPLHF. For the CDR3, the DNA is TGTGCCAGCAGTCCCGGGACAGGGGCCTCACCCCTCCACTTT.

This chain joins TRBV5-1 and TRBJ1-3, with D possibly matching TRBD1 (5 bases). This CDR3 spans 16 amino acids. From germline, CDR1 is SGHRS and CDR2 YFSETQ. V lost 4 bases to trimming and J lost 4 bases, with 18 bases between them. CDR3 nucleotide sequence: TGCGCCAGCAGCACCACACAGGCCTTTCAGGGAAACACCATATATTTT. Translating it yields CASSTTQAFQGNTIYF.

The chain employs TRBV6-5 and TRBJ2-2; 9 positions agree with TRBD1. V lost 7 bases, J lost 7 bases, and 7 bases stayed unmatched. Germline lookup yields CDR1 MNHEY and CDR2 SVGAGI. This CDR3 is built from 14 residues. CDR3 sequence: CASTRQGGIGELFF. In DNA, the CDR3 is TGTGCCAGCACTAGACAGGGGGGTATCGGGGAGCTGTTTTTT.